This T cell receptor beta chain was sequenced during a study of cytomegalovirus exposure and HLA in healthy donors. Findings and caveats of the study: Many donors shared some public TCRs, even though most TCR sequences were rare.

Germline V gives CDR1 LGHNA, CDR2 YSLEER. The CDR3 totals 16 residues. The J segment lost 6 bases and the V segment lost 2 bases, leaving 8 bases of the junction unmatched. Data came from immunoSEQ multiplex PCR; TCRdb stores just in-frame clones and leaves some out. Among approximately 99,000 clones listed, approximately 94% were seen once. With respect to this clone: Its target is unknown.

This TCR was recovered from a woman under 30 in good health and CMV-seronegative. The sample was PBMCs. The gene calls are TRBV4-3 and TRBJ2-2, with 8 bases fitting TRBD1. CDR3 coding DNA: TGCGCCAGCAGCCAAATATCAGGGGGCGCCGCCGGGGAGCTGTTTTTT. It specifies CASSQISGGAAGELFF.